This T cell receptor (beta chain) was profiled in a study of blood T cell repertoires in COVID-19. Study-level background: Donors in the United States, Italy and Spain gave samples during acute or convalescent COVID-19.

The CDR3 has 15 residues. V lost 7 bases, J lost 0 bases, and 13 bases lay in between. Germline values: CDR1 LNHDA, CDR2 SQIVND (reference sequence). In the authors' workflow: Estimates of nucleated cell counts were drawn from the amplification of reference gene primers. Generated by immunoSEQ multiplex PCR, the TCRdb table keeps only in-frame clones and is missing some. V, J and clone size are taken as reported in that table, and D and trimming were inferred from the DNA itself. The sample carries around 260,000 clones, around 90% recorded once. Symptom resolution, clearance, or two negative PCRs marked the recovered donors of Cohort 3.

The rearrangement links TRBV19 to TRBJ1-3, with D uncertain. This TCR was recovered from a woman aged 25 to 39 who had recovered from COVID-19. What was sequenced was PBMCs or T cells enriched from blood (not recorded which). The CDR3 here is CASIPPLSSGNTIYF. The CDR3 region has the DNA TGTGCCAGTATTCCCCCACTTAGCTCTGGAAACACCATATATTTT. Using reference TRBV19 and TRBJ1-3 for the parts outside the CDR3, the full variable domain is DGGITQSPKYLFRKEGQNVTLSCEQNLNHDAMYWYRQDPGQGLRLIYYSQIVNDFQKGDIAEGYSVSREKKESFPLTVTSAQKNPTAFYLCASIPPLSSGNTIYFGEGSWLTVV.